The clone carrying this TCR beta chain occurred many times. The antigen is undetermined. The CDR3 extends over 12 amino acids. Germline assignment: CDR1 WSHSY and CDR2 SAAADI. The germline V and J ends were trimmed by 4 bases and 7 bases, with 10 bases remaining between them. These data belong to a study of T cell repertoires in cytomegalovirus infection. Study findings and constraints: Predominance within the ex vivo response was attributable to HLA-C-restricted CMV-specific TCR beta clonotypes.

In TCRdb, the reads were re-called with MiXCR into one record per CDR3 protein. The repertoire includes about 490,000 distinct CDR3 sequences, approximately 25% of them detected once, and about 13% sits in the top ten. The sample taken for sequencing was PBMCs. The clonotype comes from a human donor in good health (CMV status not recorded). Some clones in this sample may be carry-over from other donors' samples. The chain has TRBV10-2 and TRBJ1-2; unclear D gene. The CDR3 loop is CASSVTGRGYTF. The CDR3 DNA is TGCGCCAGCAGTGTAACCGGTCGTGGCTACACCTTC.